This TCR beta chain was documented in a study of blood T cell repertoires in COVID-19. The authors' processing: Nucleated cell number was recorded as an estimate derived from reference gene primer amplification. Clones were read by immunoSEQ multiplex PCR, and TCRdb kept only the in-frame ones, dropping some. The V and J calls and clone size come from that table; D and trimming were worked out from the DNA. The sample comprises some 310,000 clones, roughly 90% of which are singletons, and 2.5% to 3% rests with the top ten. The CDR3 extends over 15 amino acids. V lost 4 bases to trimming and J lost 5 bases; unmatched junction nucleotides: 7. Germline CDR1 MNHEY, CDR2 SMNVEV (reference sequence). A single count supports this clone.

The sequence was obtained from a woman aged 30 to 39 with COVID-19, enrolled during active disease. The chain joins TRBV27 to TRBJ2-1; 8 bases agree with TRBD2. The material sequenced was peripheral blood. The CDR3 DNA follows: TGTGCCAGCAGTTCAATAGCGGGAATCAACAATGAGCAGTTCTTC. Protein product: CASSSIAGINNEQFF.